A selection of T cell receptor beta chains follows, all from one sample in a study of shared clonotypes between healthy human individuals. The data were produced by immunoSEQ multiplex PCR, yet TCRdb's version contains in-frame clones alone and is incomplete. The sample lists about 1 million clones; around 76% were seen once. Sequencing was carried out using memory CD4+ T cells sorted from blood. The receptors come from a man aged 18 to 29 in good health. Both conserved end residues are part of each CDR3. The order of the fields is D gene, clone size, CDR3 length, V gene, J gene, CDR3 protein, CDR3 DNA. D genes are given only for firm matches. The size of a clone is reported for some rows only, either as once, few or many, or as a class for expanded clones.

D gene: .; clone size: .; CDR3 length: 17; V gene: TRBV4-1; J gene: TRBJ1-6; CDR3 protein: CASSLGGGSTLFSPLHF; CDR3 DNA: TGCGCCAGCAGCCTGGGCGGGGGAAGTACTCTATTTTCACCCCTCCACTTT
D gene: .; clone size: once; CDR3 length: 14; V gene: TRBV28; J gene: TRBJ2-3; CDR3 protein: CASSLLGPTDTQYF; CDR3 DNA: TGTGCCAGCAGTCTATTGGGCCCCACAGATACGCAGTATTTT
D gene: .; clone size: .; CDR3 length: 14; V gene: TRBV7-9; J gene: TRBJ1-2; CDR3 protein: CASSPMGQNYGYTF; CDR3 DNA: TGTGCCAGCAGCCCAATGGGGCAGAACTATGGCTACACCTTC
D gene: .; clone size: .; CDR3 length: 12; V gene: TRBV18; J gene: TRBJ2-7; CDR3 protein: CASSKQGDEQYF; CDR3 DNA: TGTGCCAGCTCAAAACAGGGAGACGAGCAGTACTTC
D gene: TRBD1; clone size: .; CDR3 length: 15; V gene: TRBV7-8; J gene: TRBJ1-5; CDR3 protein: CASSLEGASNQPQHF; CDR3 DNA: TGTGCCAGCTCCCTGGAGGGGGCGAGCAATCAGCCCCAGCATTTT
D gene: TRBD1; clone size: .; CDR3 length: 15; V gene: TRBV18; J gene: TRBJ2-1; CDR3 protein: CASSPTGTVYNEQFF; CDR3 DNA: TGTGCCAGCTCACCAACCGGGACAGTCTACAATGAGCAGTTCTTC
D gene: .; clone size: few; CDR3 length: 17; V gene: TRBV11-3; J gene: TRBJ2-2; CDR3 protein: CASSPEGGVYNTGELFF; CDR3 DNA: TGTGCCAGCAGCCCCGAGGGCGGGGTCTACAACACCGGGGAGCTGTTTTTT
D gene: .; clone size: many; CDR3 length: 20; V gene: TRBV2; J gene: TRBJ1-2; CDR3 protein: CASSEDPLLRRRNSNYGYTF; CDR3 DNA: TGTGCCAGCAGTGAAGACCCTCTCCTCAGGCGGAGAAACTCTAACTATGGCTACACCTTC
D gene: .; clone size: few; CDR3 length: 15; V gene: TRBV18; J gene: TRBJ1-6; CDR3 protein: CASSPGVGYNSPLHF; CDR3 DNA: TGTGCCAGCTCACCCGGTGTGGGGTATAATTCACCCCTCCACTTT
D gene: .; clone size: .; CDR3 length: 15; V gene: TRBV5-1; J gene: TRBJ1-1; CDR3 protein: CASSFQGRGNTEAFF; CDR3 DNA: TGCGCCAGCAGCTTCCAGGGGCGAGGGAACACTGAAGCTTTCTTT
D gene: .; clone size: few; CDR3 length: 18; V gene: TRBV1; J gene: TRBJ2-3; CDR3 protein: CTSSQTRGQITSTDTQYF; CDR3 DNA: TGCACCAGCAGCCAAACGAGGGGCCAAATAACTAGCACAGATACGCAGTATTTT
D gene: TRBD1; clone size: .; CDR3 length: 14; V gene: TRBV30; J gene: TRBJ1-3; CDR3 protein: CAWQTGFSGNTIYF; CDR3 DNA: TGTGCCTGGCAGACAGGGTTCTCTGGAAACACCATATATTTT
D gene: TRBD2; clone size: .; CDR3 length: 15; V gene: TRBV5-6; J gene: TRBJ2-7; CDR3 protein: CASSPGTTYSYEQYF; CDR3 DNA: TGTGCCAGCAGCCCCGGGACTACCTACTCCTACGAGCAGTACTTC
D gene: TRBD1; clone size: .; CDR3 length: 16; V gene: TRBV19; J gene: TRBJ2-6; CDR3 protein: CASTRDRSSGANVLTF; CDR3 DNA: TGTGCCAGTACCAGGGACAGGAGCTCTGGGGCCAACGTCCTGACTTTC
D gene: .; clone size: .; CDR3 length: 14; V gene: TRBV2; J gene: TRBJ2-7; CDR3 protein: CASSPLGAPYEQYF; CDR3 DNA: TGTGCCAGCAGTCCCCTCGGGGCCCCCTACGAGCAGTACTTC
D gene: TRBD2; clone size: .; CDR3 length: 16; V gene: TRBV5-1; J gene: TRBJ2-1; CDR3 protein: CASSPTSGSSYNEQFF; CDR3 DNA: TGCGCCAGCAGCCCTACTAGCGGGAGCTCCTACAATGAGCAGTTCTTC
D gene: .; clone size: .; CDR3 length: 13; V gene: TRBV10-3; J gene: TRBJ1-3; CDR3 protein: CAINTGSGNTIYF; CDR3 DNA: TGTGCCATCAACACAGGCTCTGGAAACACCATATATTTT
D gene: .; clone size: .; CDR3 length: 11; V gene: TRBV25-1; J gene: TRBJ2-3; CDR3 protein: CASSVTDTQYF; CDR3 DNA: TGTGCCAGCAGTGTTACAGATACGCAGTATTTT
D gene: .; clone size: .; CDR3 length: 11; V gene: TRBV10-2; J gene: TRBJ1-4; CDR3 protein: CASRRGEKLFF; CDR3 DNA: TGCGCCAGCAGGAGGGGTGAAAAACTGTTTTTT
D gene: TRBD1; clone size: .; CDR3 length: 14; V gene: TRBV29-1; J gene: TRBJ2-7; CDR3 protein: CSVRVSTGTYEQYF; CDR3 DNA: TGCAGCGTCCGGGTGTCGACAGGGACCTACGAGCAGTACTTC
D gene: .; clone size: once; CDR3 length: 16; V gene: TRBV10-3; J gene: TRBJ1-5; CDR3 protein: CAISDGEGVSNQPQHF; CDR3 DNA: TGTGCCATCAGTGATGGGGAGGGGGTGAGCAATCAGCCCCAGCATTTT
D gene: TRBD1; clone size: .; CDR3 length: 16; V gene: TRBV6-1; J gene: TRBJ1-2; CDR3 protein: CASSGDRGTKSSGYTF; CDR3 DNA: TGTGCCAGCAGTGGGGACAGGGGGACGAAATCCTCTGGCTACACCTTC
D gene: TRBD1; clone size: many; CDR3 length: 15; V gene: TRBV5-1; J gene: TRBJ2-3; CDR3 protein: CASSPGQGVTDTQYF; CDR3 DNA: TGCGCCAGCAGCCCCGGACAGGGGGTAACAGATACGCAGTATTTT
D gene: TRBD1; clone size: many; CDR3 length: 15; V gene: TRBV15; J gene: TRBJ2-3; CDR3 protein: CATSRGQGYTDTQYF; CDR3 DNA: TGTGCCACCAGCAGGGGACAGGGTTACACAGATACGCAGTATTTT
D gene: .; clone size: .; CDR3 length: 15; V gene: TRBV6-5; J gene: TRBJ1-4; CDR3 protein: CASSYSGPTNEKLFF; CDR3 DNA: TGTGCCAGCAGTTACTCAGGTCCAACTAATGAAAAACTGTTTTTT
D gene: .; clone size: .; CDR3 length: 15; V gene: TRBV2; J gene: TRBJ1-4; CDR3 protein: CASRLDAVEGEKLFF; CDR3 DNA: TGTGCCAGCAGGCTCGATGCGGTAGAGGGTGAAAAACTGTTTTTT
D gene: .; clone size: .; CDR3 length: 13; V gene: TRBV4-3; J gene: TRBJ2-5; CDR3 protein: CASSQRPQETQYF; CDR3 DNA: TGCGCCAGCAGCCAGCGACCACAAGAGACCCAGTACTTC
D gene: .; clone size: .; CDR3 length: 15; V gene: TRBV6-4; J gene: TRBJ1-5; CDR3 protein: CASSATGTSNQPQHF; CDR3 DNA: TGTGCCAGCAGTGCCACAGGGACTAGCAATCAGCCCCAGCATTTT
D gene: TRBD2; clone size: .; CDR3 length: 16; V gene: TRBV5-1; J gene: TRBJ2-5; CDR3 protein: CASSLGPSGGPETQYF; CDR3 DNA: TGCGCCAGCAGCTTGGGTCCTAGCGGGGGCCCTGAGACCCAGTACTTC
D gene: TRBD2; clone size: .; CDR3 length: 14; V gene: TRBV2; J gene: TRBJ2-5; CDR3 protein: CASSRSGTGETQYF; CDR3 DNA: TGTGCCAGCAGCCGGAGCGGGACGGGGGAGACCCAGTACTTC
D gene: .; clone size: .; CDR3 length: 15; V gene: TRBV5-6; J gene: TRBJ1-1; CDR3 protein: CASSLRTASLGEAFF; CDR3 DNA: TGTGCCAGCAGCCTGAGAACGGCCTCCTTAGGGGAAGCTTTCTTT
D gene: .; clone size: once; CDR3 length: 11; V gene: TRBV5-1; J gene: TRBJ2-5; CDR3 protein: CASRSGETQYF; CDR3 DNA: TGCGCCAGCAGGAGTGGAGAGACCCAGTACTTC
D gene: .; clone size: few; CDR3 length: 11; V gene: TRBV20-1; J gene: TRBJ2-7; CDR3 protein: CSASGGIEQYF; CDR3 DNA: TGCAGTGCTAGCGGGGGAATTGAGCAGTACTTC
D gene: .; clone size: .; CDR3 length: 13; V gene: TRBV5-1; J gene: TRBJ2-3; CDR3 protein: CASSLGTTDTQYF; CDR3 DNA: TGCGCCAGCAGCTTGGGGACCACTGATACGCAGTATTTT
D gene: TRBD1; clone size: .; CDR3 length: 17; V gene: TRBV5-1; J gene: TRBJ1-5; CDR3 protein: CASSQRTGLHSNQPQHF; CDR3 DNA: TGCGCCAGCAGCCAAAGGACAGGCCTCCATAGCAATCAGCCCCAGCATTTT
D gene: TRBD1; clone size: .; CDR3 length: 14; V gene: TRBV5-1; J gene: TRBJ2-7; CDR3 protein: CASSLERQGASFDF; CDR3 DNA: TGCGCCAGCAGCTTGGAGCGACAGGGGGCTTCGTTTGACTTC
D gene: TRBD1; clone size: .; CDR3 length: 15; V gene: TRBV6-5; J gene: TRBJ2-7; CDR3 protein: CASSYSTGPLYEQYF; CDR3 DNA: TGTGCCAGCAGTTACTCGACAGGGCCCCTCTACGAGCAGTACTTC
D gene: .; clone size: .; CDR3 length: 12; V gene: TRBV7-6; J gene: TRBJ1-1; CDR3 protein: CASSLAGDEAFF; CDR3 DNA: TGTGCCAGCAGCTTAGCAGGGGATGAAGCTTTCTTT
D gene: .; clone size: .; CDR3 length: 14; V gene: TRBV18; J gene: TRBJ2-3; CDR3 protein: CASSPFEGTDTQYF; CDR3 DNA: TGTGCCAGCTCACCATTTGAGGGGACAGATACGCAGTATTTT
D gene: .; clone size: .; CDR3 length: 12; V gene: TRBV9; J gene: TRBJ2-7; CDR3 protein: CASSASGGGQYF; CDR3 DNA: TGTGCCAGCAGCGCGAGTGGGGGCGGGCAGTACTTC
D gene: .; clone size: .; CDR3 length: 14; V gene: TRBV2; J gene: TRBJ2-7; CDR3 protein: CASRKDGDSYEQYF; CDR3 DNA: TGTGCCAGCAGGAAGGACGGAGACTCCTACGAGCAGTACTTC
D gene: .; clone size: .; CDR3 length: 13; V gene: TRBV28; J gene: TRBJ1-6; CDR3 protein: CASGGGNNSPLHF; CDR3 DNA: TGTGCCAGCGGTGGGGGCAATAATTCACCCCTCCACTTT
D gene: TRBD2; clone size: .; CDR3 length: 17; V gene: TRBV10-2; J gene: TRBJ2-3; CDR3 protein: CASSWGTSGGASDTQYF; CDR3 DNA: TGCGCCAGCAGTTGGGGGACTAGCGGGGGGGCCTCAGATACGCAGTATTTT
D gene: .; clone size: few; CDR3 length: 13; V gene: TRBV30; J gene: TRBJ1-2; CDR3 protein: CAWGEDKAHGYTF; CDR3 DNA: TGTGCCTGGGGGGAGGACAAGGCGCATGGCTACACCTTC
D gene: TRBD2; clone size: .; CDR3 length: 11; V gene: TRBV2; J gene: TRBJ2-7; CDR3 protein: CASRREGEQYF; CDR3 DNA: TGTGCCAGCAGGAGGGAGGGCGAGCAGTACTTC
D gene: .; clone size: .; CDR3 length: 13; V gene: TRBV2; J gene: TRBJ1-1; CDR3 protein: CASSEAMATEAFF; CDR3 DNA: TGTGCCAGCAGTGAAGCGATGGCGACTGAAGCTTTCTTT
D gene: .; clone size: .; CDR3 length: 13; V gene: TRBV6-6; J gene: TRBJ1-2; CDR3 protein: CASSYTGTDGYTF; CDR3 DNA: TGTGCCAGCAGTTACACCGGTACGGATGGCTACACCTTC
D gene: .; clone size: .; CDR3 length: 14; V gene: TRBV11-3; J gene: TRBJ2-7; CDR3 protein: CASSLGGTAYEQYF; CDR3 DNA: TGTGCCAGCAGCTTAGGAGGGACCGCCTACGAGCAGTACTTC
D gene: .; clone size: .; CDR3 length: 11; V gene: TRBV10-3; J gene: TRBJ2-5; CDR3 protein: CATRVGETQYF; CDR3 DNA: TGTGCCACGAGGGTCGGGGAGACCCAGTACTTC
D gene: .; clone size: .; CDR3 length: 13; V gene: TRBV5-1; J gene: TRBJ2-1; CDR3 protein: CASSFTGSIEQFF; CDR3 DNA: TGCGCCAGCAGCTTTACGGGGTCCATTGAGCAGTTCTTC
D gene: .; clone size: .; CDR3 length: 16; V gene: TRBV2; J gene: TRBJ2-7; CDR3 protein: CASSPGGFTTSNEQYF; CDR3 DNA: TGTGCCAGCAGCCCAGGGGGGTTTACTACGTCTAACGAGCAGTACTTC
D gene: TRBD2; clone size: .; CDR3 length: 16; V gene: TRBV5-4; J gene: TRBJ2-1; CDR3 protein: CASSARFSGGKDEQFF; CDR3 DNA: TGTGCCAGCAGCGCCAGATTTAGCGGGGGCAAGGATGAGCAGTTCTTC
D gene: TRBD2; clone size: .; CDR3 length: 17; V gene: TRBV7-2; J gene: TRBJ2-7; CDR3 protein: CASSLATSGRASYEQYF; CDR3 DNA: TGTGCCAGCAGCTTAGCAACTAGCGGGAGGGCGAGCTACGAGCAGTACTTC